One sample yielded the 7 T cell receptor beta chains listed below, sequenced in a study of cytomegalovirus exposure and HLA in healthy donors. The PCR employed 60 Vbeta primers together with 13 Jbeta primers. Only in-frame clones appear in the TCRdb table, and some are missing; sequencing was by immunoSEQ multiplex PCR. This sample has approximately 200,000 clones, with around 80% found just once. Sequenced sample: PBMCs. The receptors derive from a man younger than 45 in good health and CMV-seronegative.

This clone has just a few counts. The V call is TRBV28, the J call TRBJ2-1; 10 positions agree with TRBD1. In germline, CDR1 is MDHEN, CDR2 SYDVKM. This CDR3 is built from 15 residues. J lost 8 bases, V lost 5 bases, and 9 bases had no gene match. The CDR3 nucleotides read TGTGCCAGCAGTCGCCGGGACAGGGGTCCCTATGAGCAGTTCTTC. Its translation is CASSRRDRGPYEQFF.

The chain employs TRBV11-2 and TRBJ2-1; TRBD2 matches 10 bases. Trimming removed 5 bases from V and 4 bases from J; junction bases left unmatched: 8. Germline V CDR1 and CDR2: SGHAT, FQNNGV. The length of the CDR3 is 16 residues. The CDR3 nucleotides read TGTGCCAGCAGCGCCCTAGCGGGAGAGGCTTACAATGAGCAGTTCTTC. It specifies CASSALAGEAYNEQFF.

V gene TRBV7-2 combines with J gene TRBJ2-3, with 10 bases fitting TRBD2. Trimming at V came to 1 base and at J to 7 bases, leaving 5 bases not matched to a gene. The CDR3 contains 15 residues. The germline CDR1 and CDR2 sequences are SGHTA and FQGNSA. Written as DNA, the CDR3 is TGTGCCAGCAGCTTAGAGGCTAGCGGGAGACATACGCAGTATTTT. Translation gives CASSLEASGRHTQYF.

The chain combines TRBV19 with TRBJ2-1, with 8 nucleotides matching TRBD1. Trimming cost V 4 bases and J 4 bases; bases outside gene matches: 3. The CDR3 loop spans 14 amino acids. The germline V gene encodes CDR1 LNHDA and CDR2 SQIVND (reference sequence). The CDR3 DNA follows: TGTGCCAGTAGTACGGACAGGGAGTACAATGAGCAGTTCTTC. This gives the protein CASSTDREYNEQFF.

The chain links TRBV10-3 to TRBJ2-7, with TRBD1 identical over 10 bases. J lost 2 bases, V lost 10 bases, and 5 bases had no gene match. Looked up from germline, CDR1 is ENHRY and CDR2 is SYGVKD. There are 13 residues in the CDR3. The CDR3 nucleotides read TGTGCCAGCCAAGGACAGGGGGCCTACGAGCAGTACTTC. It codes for CASQGQGAYEQYF.

The CDR3 reads CASSFEAGGPGQETQYF. The CDR3, as DNA: TGTGCCAGCAGTTTTGAAGCGGGAGGGCCTGGGCAAGAGACCCAGTACTTC. The chain is built from TRBV28 and TRBJ2-5; 10 bases are shared with TRBD2. Germline V gene sequence: CDR1 MDHEN, CDR2 SYDVKM. V lost 3 bases, J lost 2 bases, and 9 bases stayed unmatched. CDR3 size: 17 residues.

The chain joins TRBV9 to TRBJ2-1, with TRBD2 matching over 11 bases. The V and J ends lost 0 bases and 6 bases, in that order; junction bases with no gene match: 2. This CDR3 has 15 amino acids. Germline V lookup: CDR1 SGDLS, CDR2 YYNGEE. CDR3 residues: CASSVELAGVNEQFF. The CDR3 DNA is TGTGCCAGCAGCGTAGAACTAGCGGGAGTCAATGAGCAGTTCTTC.